This T cell receptor (beta chain) derives from a study of cytomegalovirus exposure and HLA in healthy donors. Study findings and constraints: Links to common viral pathogens appeared, in a later analysis, for several of the most significant clusters. CMV serostatus stood as the only immune exposure information on hand. In vitro assays verified that three CMV-associated chains recognized CMV antigens specifically. Sequencing likely generated an artifact that appeared as a cluster of highly shared sequence variants.

Trimming left V 5 bases short and J 1 base short, with 8 bases between. From germline, CDR1 is SEHNR and CDR2 FQNEAQ (reference sequence). The CDR3 totals 13 residues. As for this clone: Its antigen is unidentified.

The PCR contained 60 Vbeta and 13 Jbeta primers. Sequenced by immunoSEQ multiplex PCR; TCRdb stores in-frame clones only, minus some. The profile covers 90,000 or so clones, with about 67% appearing a single time and roughly 16% taken by the ten largest. The source of this sequence is a young woman in good health and CMV-seropositive. The chain uses TRBV7-9 and TRBJ1-1, with D perhaps matching TRBD1 (5 bases). The material sequenced was PBMCs. The chain's CDR3 is CASSQDTNTEAFF. The DNA of the CDR3 is TGTGCCAGCAGCCAGGACACGAACACTGAAGCTTTCTTT.